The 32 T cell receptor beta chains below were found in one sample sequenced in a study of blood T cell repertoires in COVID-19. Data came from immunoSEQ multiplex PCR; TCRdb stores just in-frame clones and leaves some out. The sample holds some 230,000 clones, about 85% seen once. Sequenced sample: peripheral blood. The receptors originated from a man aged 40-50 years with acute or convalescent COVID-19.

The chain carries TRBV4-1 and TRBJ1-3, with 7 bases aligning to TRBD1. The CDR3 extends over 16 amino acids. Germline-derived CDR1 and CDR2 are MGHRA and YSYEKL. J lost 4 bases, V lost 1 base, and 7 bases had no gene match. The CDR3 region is CASSQVTSGGGNTIYF. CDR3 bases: TGCGCCAGCAGCCAAGTTACCTCAGGGGGAGGAAACACCATATATTTT.

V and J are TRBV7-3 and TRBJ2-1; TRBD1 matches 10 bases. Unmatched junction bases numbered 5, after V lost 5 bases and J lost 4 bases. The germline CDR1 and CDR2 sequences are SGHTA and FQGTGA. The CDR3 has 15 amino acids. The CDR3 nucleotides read TGTGCCAGCAGCCAGACAGGGGGCGCGTACAATGAGCAGTTCTTC. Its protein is CASSQTGGAYNEQFF.

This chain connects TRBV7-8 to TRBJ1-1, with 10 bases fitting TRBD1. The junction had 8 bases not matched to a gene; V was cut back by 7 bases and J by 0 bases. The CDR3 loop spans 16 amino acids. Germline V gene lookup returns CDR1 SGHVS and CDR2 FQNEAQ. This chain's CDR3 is CASTLGTGAMNTEAFF. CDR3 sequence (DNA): TGTGCCAGCACCTTGGGGACAGGGGCGATGAACACTGAAGCTTTCTTT.

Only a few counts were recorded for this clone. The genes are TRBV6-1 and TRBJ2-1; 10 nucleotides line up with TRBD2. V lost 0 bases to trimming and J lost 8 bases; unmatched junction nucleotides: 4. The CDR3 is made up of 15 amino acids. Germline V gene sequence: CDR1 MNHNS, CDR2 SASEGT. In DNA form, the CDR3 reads TGTGCCAGCAGTGAAGCAGCGGGGGGGCTTGATGAGCAGTTCTTC. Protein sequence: CASSEAAGGLDEQFF.

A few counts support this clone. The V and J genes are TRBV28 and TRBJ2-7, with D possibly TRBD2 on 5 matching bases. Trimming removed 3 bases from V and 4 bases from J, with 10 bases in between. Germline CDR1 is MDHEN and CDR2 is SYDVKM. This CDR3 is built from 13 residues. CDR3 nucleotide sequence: TGTGCCAGCAGTTTCGGACTCGCATACGAGCAGTACTTC. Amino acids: CASSFGLAYEQYF.

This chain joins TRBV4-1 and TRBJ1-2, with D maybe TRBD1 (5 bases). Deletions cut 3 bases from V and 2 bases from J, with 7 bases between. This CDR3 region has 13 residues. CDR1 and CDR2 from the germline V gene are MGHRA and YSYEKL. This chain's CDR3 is CASSQAGNYGYTF. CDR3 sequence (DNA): TGCGCCAGCAGCCAGGCAGGGAACTATGGCTACACCTTC.

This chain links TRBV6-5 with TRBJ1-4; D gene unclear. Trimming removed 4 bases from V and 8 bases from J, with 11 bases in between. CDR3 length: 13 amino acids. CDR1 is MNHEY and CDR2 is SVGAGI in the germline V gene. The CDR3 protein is CASSFERGEKLFF. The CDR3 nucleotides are TGTGCCAGCAGTTTTGAAAGAGGCGAAAAACTGTTTTTT.

CDR3 sequence (DNA): TGTGCCAGCAGCTCCCGGCAGGGAACCTACGAGCAGTACTTC. It yields the protein CASSSRQGTYEQYF. The chain employs TRBV13 and TRBJ2-7; maybe TRBD1 (5 bases). The CDR3 is 14 amino acids. V gave up 4 bases and J gave up 2 bases, with 12 bases separating them. Germline CDR1 is PRHDT and CDR2 is FYEKMQ (reference sequence).

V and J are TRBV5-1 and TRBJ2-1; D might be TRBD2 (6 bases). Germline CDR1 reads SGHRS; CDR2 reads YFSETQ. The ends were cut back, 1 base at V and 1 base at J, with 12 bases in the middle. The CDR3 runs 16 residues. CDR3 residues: CASSLTSGGSYNEQFF. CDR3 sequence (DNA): TGCGCCAGCAGCTTGACAAGTGGGGGGTCCTACAATGAGCAGTTCTTC. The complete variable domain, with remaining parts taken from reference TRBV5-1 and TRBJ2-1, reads KAGVTQTPRYLIKTRGQQVTLSCSPISGHRSVSWYQQTPGQGLQFLFEYFSETQRNKGNFPGRFSGRQFSNSRSEMNVSTLELGDSALYLCASSLTSGGSYNEQFFGPGTRLTVL.

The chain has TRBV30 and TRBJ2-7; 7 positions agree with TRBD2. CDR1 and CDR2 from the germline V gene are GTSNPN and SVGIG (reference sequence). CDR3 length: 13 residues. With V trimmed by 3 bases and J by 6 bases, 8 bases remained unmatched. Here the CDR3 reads CAWSLGGRTEQYF. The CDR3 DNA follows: TGTGCCTGGAGCCTCGGGGGGAGGACCGAGCAGTACTTC.

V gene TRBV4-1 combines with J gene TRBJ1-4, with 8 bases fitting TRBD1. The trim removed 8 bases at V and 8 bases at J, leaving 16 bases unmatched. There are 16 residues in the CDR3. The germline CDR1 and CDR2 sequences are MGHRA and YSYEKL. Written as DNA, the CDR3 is TGCGCCAGCGGACGCGAGGCCGGGACAGGCCAAGAAAAACTGTTTTTT. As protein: CASGREAGTGQEKLFF.

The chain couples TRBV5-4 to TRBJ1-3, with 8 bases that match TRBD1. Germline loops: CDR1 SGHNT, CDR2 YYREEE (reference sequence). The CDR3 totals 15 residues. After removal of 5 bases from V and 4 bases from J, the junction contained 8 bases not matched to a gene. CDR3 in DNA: TGTGCCAGCAGTCGTGGACAGGGCGCAGGAAACACCATATATTTT. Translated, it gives CASSRGQGAGNTIYF.

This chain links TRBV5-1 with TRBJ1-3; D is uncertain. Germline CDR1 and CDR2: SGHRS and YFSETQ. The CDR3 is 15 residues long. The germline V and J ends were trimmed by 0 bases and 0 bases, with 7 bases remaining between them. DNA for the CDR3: TGCGCCAGCAGCTTGGGAACAGCCTCTGGAAACACCATATATTTT. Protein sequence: CASSLGTASGNTIYF.

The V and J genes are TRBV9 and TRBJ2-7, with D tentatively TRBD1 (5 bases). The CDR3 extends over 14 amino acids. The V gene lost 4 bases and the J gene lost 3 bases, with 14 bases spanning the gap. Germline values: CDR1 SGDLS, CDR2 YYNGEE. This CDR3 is CASSPKTQGYEQYF. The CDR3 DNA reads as TGTGCCAGCAGCCCGAAGACCCAGGGCTACGAGCAGTACTTC.

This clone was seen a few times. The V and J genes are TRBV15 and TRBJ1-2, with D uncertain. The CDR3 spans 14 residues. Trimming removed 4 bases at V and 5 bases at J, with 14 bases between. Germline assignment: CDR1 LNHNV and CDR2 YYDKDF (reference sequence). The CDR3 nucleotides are TGTGCCACCAGCACCAGGACGGGATCTTATGGCTACACCTTC. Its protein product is CATSTRTGSYGYTF.

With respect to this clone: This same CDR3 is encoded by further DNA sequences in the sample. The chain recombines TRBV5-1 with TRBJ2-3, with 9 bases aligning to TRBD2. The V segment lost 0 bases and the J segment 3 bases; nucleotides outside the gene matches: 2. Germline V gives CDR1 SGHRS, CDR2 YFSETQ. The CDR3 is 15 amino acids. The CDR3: CASSLAGLATDTQYF. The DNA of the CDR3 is TGCGCCAGCAGCTTGGCGGGACTAGCAACAGATACGCAGTATTTT. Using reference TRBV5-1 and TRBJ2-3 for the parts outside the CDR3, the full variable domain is KAGVTQTPRYLIKTRGQQVTLSCSPISGHRSVSWYQQTPGQGLQFLFEYFSETQRNKGNFPGRFSGRQFSNSRSEMNVSTLELGDSALYLCASSLAGLATDTQYFGPGTRLTVL.

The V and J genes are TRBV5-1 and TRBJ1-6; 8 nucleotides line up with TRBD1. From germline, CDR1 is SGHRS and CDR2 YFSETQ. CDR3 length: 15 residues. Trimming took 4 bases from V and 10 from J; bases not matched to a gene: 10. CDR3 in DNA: TGCGCCAGCAGCCCGGAAGGACAGGGAGGGTCACCCCTCCACTTT. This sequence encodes CASSPEGQGGSPLHF.

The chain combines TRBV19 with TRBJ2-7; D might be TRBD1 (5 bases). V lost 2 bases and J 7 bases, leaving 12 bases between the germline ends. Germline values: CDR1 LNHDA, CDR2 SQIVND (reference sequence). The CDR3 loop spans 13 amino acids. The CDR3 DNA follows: TGTGCCAGTAGTATAACAGGTGGAAGGGAGCAGTACTTC. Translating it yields CASSITGGREQYF.

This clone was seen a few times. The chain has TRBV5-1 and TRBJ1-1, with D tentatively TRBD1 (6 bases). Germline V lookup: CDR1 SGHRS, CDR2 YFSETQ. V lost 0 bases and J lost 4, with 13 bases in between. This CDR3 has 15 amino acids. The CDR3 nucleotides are TGCGCCAGCAGCTTGGCCGGGGGGCAGGCCACTGAAGCTTTCTTT. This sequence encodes CASSLAGGQATEAFF. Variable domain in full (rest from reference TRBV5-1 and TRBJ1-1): KAGVTQTPRYLIKTRGQQVTLSCSPISGHRSVSWYQQTPGQGLQFLFEYFSETQRNKGNFPGRFSGRQFSNSRSEMNVSTLELGDSALYLCASSLAGGQATEAFFGQGTRLTVV.

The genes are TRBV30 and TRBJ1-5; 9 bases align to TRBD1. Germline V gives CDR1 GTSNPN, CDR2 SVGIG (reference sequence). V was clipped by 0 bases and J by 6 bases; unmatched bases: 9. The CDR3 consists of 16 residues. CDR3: CAWSVLGTGRVQPQHF. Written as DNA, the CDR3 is TGTGCCTGGAGTGTACTGGGGACAGGGAGGGTTCAGCCCCAGCATTTT.

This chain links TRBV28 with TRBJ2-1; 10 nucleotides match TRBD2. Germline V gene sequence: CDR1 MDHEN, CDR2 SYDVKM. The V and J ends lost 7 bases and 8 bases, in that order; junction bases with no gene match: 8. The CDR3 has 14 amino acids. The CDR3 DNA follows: TGTGCCAGCAAAACTAGCGGGGCCCGACATGAGCAGTTCTTC. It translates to CASKTSGARHEQFF.

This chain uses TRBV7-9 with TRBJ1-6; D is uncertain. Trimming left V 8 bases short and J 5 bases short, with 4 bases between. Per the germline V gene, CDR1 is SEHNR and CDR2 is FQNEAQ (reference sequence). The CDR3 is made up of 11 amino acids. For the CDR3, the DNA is TGTGCCAGCGGAGATAATTCACCCCTCCACTTT. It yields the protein CASGDNSPLHF.

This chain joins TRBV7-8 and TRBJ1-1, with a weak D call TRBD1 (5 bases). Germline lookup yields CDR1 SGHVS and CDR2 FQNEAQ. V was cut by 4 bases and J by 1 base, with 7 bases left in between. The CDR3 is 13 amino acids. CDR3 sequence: CASSWTPNTEAFF. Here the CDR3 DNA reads TGTGCCAGCAGCTGGACACCGAACACTGAAGCTTTCTTT.

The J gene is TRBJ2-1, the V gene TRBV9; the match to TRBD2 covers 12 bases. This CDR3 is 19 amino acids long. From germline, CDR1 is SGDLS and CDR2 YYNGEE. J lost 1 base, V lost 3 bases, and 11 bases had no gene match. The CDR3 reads CASSAWTSGEWISYNEQFF. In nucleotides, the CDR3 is TGTGCCAGCAGCGCGTGGACTAGCGGGGAATGGATATCCTACAATGAGCAGTTCTTC.

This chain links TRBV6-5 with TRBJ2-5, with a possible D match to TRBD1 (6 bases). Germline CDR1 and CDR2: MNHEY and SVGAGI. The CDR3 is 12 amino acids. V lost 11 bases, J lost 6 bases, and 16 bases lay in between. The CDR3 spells CALPQGSKTQYF. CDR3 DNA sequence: TGTGCCCTCCCTCAGGGGTCGAAGACCCAGTACTTC.

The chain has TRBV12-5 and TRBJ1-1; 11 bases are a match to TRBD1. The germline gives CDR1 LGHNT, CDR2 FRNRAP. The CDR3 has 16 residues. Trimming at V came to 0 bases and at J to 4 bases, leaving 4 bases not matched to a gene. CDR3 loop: CASGLVIGTGGTEAFF. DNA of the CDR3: TGTGCTAGTGGTTTGGTCATCGGGACAGGGGGCACTGAAGCTTTCTTT.

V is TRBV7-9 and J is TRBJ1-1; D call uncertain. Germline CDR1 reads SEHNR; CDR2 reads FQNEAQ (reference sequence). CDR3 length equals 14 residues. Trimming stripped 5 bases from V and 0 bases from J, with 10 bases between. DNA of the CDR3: TGTGCCAGCAGCCTCGGGGTCCTGAACACTGAAGCTTTCTTT. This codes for CASSLGVLNTEAFF.

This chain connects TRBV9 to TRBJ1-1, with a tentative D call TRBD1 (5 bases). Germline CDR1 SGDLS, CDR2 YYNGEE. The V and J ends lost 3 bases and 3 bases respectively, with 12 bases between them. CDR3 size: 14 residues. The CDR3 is CASSADGTYTEAFF. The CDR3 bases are TGTGCCAGCAGCGCTGACGGGACTTACACTGAAGCTTTCTTT.

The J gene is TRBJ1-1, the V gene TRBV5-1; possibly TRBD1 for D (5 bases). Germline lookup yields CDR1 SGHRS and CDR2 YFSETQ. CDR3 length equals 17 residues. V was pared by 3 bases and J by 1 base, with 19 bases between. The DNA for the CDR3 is TGCGCCAGCAGCTCCGCCCCGGGGGATCCGCCGAACACTGAAGCTTTCTTT. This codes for CASSSAPGDPPNTEAFF.

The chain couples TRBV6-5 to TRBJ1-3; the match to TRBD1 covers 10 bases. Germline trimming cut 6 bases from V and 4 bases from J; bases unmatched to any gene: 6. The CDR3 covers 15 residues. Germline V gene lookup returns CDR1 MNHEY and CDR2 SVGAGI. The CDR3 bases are TGTGCCAGCAGCGGATGGGGACAGGGGGGAAACACCATATATTTT. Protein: CASSGWGQGGNTIYF.

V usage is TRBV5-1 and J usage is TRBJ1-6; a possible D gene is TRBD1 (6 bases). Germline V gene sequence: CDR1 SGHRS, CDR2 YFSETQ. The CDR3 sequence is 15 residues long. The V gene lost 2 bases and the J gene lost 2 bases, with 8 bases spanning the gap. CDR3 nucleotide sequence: TGCGCCAGCAGCTTAGGACAGCCCTATAATTCACCCCTCCACTTT. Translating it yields CASSLGQPYNSPLHF.

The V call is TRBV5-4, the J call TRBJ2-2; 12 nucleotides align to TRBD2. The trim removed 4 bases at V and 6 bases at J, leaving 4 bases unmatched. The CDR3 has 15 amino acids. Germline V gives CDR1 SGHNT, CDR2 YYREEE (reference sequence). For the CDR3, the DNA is TGTGCCAGCAGCCTAGCGGGGGGGCTCGCCGGGGAGCTGTTTTTT. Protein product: CASSLAGGLAGELFF.